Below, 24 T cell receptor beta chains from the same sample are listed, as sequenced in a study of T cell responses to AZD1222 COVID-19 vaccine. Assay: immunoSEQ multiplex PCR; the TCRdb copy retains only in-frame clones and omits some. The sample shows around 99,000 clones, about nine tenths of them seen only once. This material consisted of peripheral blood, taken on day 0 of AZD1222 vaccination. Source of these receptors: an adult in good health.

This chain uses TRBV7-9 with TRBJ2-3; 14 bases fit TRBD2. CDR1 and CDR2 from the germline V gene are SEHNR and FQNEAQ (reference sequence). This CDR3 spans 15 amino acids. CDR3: CVTGLAGGVMDTQYF. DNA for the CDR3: TGTGTCACCGGACTAGCGGGAGGAGTCATGGATACGCAGTATTTT.

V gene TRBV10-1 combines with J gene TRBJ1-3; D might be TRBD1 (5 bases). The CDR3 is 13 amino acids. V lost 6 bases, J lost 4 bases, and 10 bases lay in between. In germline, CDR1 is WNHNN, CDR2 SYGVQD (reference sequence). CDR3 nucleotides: TGCGCCAGCAGCAGGGATTTGGGAAACACCATATATTTT. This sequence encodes CASSRDLGNTIYF.

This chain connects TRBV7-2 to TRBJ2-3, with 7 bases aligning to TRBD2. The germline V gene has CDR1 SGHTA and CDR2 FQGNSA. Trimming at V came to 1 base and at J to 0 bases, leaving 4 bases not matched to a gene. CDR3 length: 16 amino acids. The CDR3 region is CASSLGAGTSTDTQYF. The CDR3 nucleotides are TGTGCCAGCAGCTTAGGAGCGGGAACTAGCACAGATACGCAGTATTTT.

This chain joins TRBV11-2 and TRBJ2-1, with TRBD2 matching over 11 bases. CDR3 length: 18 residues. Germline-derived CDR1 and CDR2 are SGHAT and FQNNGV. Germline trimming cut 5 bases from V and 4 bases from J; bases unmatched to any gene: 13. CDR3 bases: TGTGCCAGCAGCGAATGGGGTGTGGGGACTAGCGGATACAATGAGCAGTTCTTC. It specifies CASSEWGVGTSGYNEQFF.

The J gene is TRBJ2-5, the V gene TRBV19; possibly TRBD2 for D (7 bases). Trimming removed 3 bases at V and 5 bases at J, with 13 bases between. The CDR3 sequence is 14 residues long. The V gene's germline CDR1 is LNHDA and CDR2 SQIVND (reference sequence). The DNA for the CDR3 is TGTGCCAGTAGTATGGGGGGGGCCGGGGAGACCCAGTACTTC. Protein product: CASSMGGAGETQYF.

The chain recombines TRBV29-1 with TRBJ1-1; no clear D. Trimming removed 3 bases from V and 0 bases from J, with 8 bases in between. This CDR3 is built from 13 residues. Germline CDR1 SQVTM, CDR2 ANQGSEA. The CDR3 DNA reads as TGCAGCGTTGAGGGCAGGTTGAACACTGAAGCTTTCTTT. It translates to CSVEGRLNTEAFF.

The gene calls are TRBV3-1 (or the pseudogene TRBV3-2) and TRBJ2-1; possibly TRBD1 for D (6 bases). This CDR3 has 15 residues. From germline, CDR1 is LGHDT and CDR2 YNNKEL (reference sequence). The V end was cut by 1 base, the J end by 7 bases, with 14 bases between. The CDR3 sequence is CASSQVPGAGNEQFF. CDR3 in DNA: TGTGCCAGCAGCCAAGTCCCAGGGGCCGGGAATGAGCAGTTCTTC.

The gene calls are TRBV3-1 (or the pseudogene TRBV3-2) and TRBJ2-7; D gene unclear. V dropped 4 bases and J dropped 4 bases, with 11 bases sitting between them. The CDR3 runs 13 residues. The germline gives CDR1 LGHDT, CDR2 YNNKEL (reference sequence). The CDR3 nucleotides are TGTGCCAGCAGCCCCAGCTTGGTATACGAGCAGTACTTC. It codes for CASSPSLVYEQYF.

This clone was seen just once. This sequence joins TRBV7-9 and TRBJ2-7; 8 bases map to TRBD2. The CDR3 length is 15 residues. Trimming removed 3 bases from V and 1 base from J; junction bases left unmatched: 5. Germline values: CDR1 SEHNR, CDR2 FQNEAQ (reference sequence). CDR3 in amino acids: CASSFLRGGSYEQYF. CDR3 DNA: TGTGCCAGCAGCTTTCTCCGGGGGGGTTCCTACGAGCAGTACTTC.

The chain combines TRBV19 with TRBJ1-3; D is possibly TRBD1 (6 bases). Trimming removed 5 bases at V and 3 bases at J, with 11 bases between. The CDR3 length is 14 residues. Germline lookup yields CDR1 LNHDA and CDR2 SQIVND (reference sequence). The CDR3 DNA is TGTGCCAGTAGTTCCACAGGGCATGGAAACACCATATATTTT. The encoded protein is CASSSTGHGNTIYF. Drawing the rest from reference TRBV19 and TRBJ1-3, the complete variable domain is DGGITQSPKYLFRKEGQNVTLSCEQNLNHDAMYWYRQDPGQGLRLIYYSQIVNDFQKGDIAEGYSVSREKKESFPLTVTSAQKNPTAFYLCASSSTGHGNTIYFGEGSWLTVV.

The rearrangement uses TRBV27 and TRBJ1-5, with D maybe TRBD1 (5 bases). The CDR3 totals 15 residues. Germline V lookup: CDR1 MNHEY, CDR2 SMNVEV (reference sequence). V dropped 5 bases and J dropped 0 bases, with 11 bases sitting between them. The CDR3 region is CASSPGGNSNQPQHF. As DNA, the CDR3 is TGTGCCAGCAGTCCGGGGGGTAATAGCAATCAGCCCCAGCATTTT.

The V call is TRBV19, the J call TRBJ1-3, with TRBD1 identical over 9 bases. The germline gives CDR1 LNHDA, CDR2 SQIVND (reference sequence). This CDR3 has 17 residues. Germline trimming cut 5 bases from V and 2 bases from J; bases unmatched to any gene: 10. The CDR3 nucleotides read TGTGCCAGTAGTCTCTCTCGCGGGGACAGGGCTGGAAACACCATATATTTT. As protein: CASSLSRGDRAGNTIYF.

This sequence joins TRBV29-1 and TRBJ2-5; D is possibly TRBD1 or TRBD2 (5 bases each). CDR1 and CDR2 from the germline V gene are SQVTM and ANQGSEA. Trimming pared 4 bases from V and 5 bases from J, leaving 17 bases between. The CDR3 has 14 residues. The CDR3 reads CSVALRLAGETQYF. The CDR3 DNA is TGCAGCGTTGCCCTCCGCCTAGCAGGGGAGACCCAGTACTTC.

This CDR3 is CASSQGGGSSYNEQFF. CDR3 bases: TGTGCCAGCAGCCAGGGTGGCGGGAGCTCCTACAATGAGCAGTTCTTC. This chain joins TRBV5-4 and TRBJ2-1, with TRBD2 identical over 7 bases. V was clipped by 4 bases and J by 0 bases; unmatched bases: 7. This CDR3 has 16 residues. The germline gives CDR1 SGHNT, CDR2 YYREEE (reference sequence).

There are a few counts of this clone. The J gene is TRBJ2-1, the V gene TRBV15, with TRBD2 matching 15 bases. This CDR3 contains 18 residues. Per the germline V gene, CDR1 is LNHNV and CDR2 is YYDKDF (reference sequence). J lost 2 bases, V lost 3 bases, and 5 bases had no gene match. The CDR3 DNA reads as TGTGCCACCAGCAGGGGACTAGCGGGAGGTGACCCCTACAATGAGCAGTTCTTC. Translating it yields CATSRGLAGGDPYNEQFF.

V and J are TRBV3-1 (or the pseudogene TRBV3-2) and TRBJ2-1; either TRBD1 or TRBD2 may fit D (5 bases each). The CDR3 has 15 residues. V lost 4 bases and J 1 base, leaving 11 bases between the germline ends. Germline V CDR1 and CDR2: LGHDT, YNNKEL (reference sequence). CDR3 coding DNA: TGTGCCAGCAGCCCTCGGGACGTATCCTACAATGAGCAGTTCTTC. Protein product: CASSPRDVSYNEQFF.

The CDR3 DNA reads TGTGCCACCAGTGATTCACGACAGGGAACAGATACGCAGTATTTT. This codes for CATSDSRQGTDTQYF. This chain joins TRBV24-1 and TRBJ2-3; 7 bases agree with TRBD1. The germline V gene has CDR1 KGHDR and CDR2 SFDVKD. J gave up 3 bases and V 2 bases, and 4 bases lay outside the gene matches. CDR3 size: 15 residues.

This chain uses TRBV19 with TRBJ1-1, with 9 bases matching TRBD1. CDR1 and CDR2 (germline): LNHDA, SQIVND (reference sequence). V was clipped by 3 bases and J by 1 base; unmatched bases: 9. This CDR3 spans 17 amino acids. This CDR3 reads CASSIVWDRAPNTEAFF. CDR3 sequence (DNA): TGTGCCAGTAGTATTGTTTGGGACAGGGCCCCGAACACTGAAGCTTTCTTT.

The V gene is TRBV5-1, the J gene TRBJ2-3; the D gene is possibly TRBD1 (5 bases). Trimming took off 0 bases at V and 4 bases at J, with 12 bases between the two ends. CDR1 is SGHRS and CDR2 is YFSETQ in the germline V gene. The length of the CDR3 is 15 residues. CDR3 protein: CASSLEDPRADTQYF. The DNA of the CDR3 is TGCGCCAGCAGCTTGGAGGACCCCAGGGCAGATACGCAGTATTTT.

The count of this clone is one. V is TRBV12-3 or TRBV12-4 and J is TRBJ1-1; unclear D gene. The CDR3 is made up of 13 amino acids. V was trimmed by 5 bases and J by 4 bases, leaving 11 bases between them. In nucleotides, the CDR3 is TGTGCCAGCAGTCTCAATGCTGGCACTGAAGCTTTCTTT. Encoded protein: CASSLNAGTEAFF.

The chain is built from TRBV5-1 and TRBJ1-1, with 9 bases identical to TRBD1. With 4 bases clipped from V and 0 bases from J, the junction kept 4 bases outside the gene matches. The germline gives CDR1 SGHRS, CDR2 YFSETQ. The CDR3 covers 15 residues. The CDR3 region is CASSETGGMNTEAFF. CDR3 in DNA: TGCGCCAGCAGCGAGACAGGGGGGATGAACACTGAAGCTTTCTTT.

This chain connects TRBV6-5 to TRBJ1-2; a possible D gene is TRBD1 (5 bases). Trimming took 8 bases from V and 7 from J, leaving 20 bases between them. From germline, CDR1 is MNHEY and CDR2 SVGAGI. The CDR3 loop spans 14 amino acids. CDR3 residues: CASDKSGARAGYTF. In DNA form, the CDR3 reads TGTGCCAGCGACAAAAGCGGGGCGCGGGCTGGCTACACCTTC.

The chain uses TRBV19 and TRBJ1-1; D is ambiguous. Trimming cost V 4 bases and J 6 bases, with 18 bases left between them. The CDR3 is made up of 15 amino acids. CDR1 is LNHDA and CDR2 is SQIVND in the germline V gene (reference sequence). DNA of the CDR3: TGTGCCAGTAGTAGATCATCTACCCTTAGCGCTGAAGCTTTCTTT. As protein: CASSRSSTLSAEAFF.

CDR3 sequence (DNA): TGTGCCAGCAGTGCCCCTTTAGCGGGAGTCCACAATGAGCAGTTCTTC. This sequence encodes CASSAPLAGVHNEQFF. V is TRBV2 and J is TRBJ2-1; TRBD2 agrees at 9 bases. CDR1 and CDR2 (germline): SNHLY, FYNNEI. The CDR3 runs to 16 residues. V dropped 4 bases and J dropped 5; count of bases not matched to a gene: 9.